Presented here are 3 T cell receptor beta chains from one specimen sequenced in a study of human T cells and chemical hapten exposure. As to time point: patch test 1, 2 weeks after DPC sensitization. The sample's treatment: therapeutic diphenylcyclopropenone sensitization with weekly scalp DPC. TCRdb analysed the RACE reads with MiXCR anew, one entry per CDR3 protein. The table shows about 57,000 distinct CDR3 sequences, with approximately 9.3% occurring only once. Sequenced material: whole blood, taken in connection with sensitization to the hapten diphenylcyclopropenone (DPC). The receptors stem from a woman between 40 and 50 years old with alopecia areata. Some clones in this sample may be carry-over from other donors' samples.

This clonotype came up many times. The chain links TRBV12-3 or TRBV12-4 to TRBJ2-1; 12 positions match TRBD2. CDR3 length equals 18 residues. Germline trimming cut 5 bases from V and 5 bases from J; bases unmatched to any gene: 13. The CDR3 DNA sequence: TGTGCCAGCAGTCCGCGGACTAGCGGGGCCCTCAGAAACAATGAGCAGTTCTTC. Its translation: CASSPRTSGALRNNEQFF.

This sequence joins TRBV20-1 and TRBJ1-5; TRBD1 is a possible D gene (5 bases). Trimming left V 0 bases short and J 2 bases short, with 11 bases between. Germline-derived CDR1 and CDR2 are DFQATT and SNEGSKA (reference sequence). The length of the CDR3 is 15 residues. The CDR3 sequence: CSARDGGRGNQPQHF. The CDR3 DNA sequence: TGCAGTGCTAGAGACGGGGGAAGGGGCAATCAGCCCCAGCATTTT.

The chain carries TRBV10-3 and TRBJ2-7, with 7 nucleotides matching TRBD2. Germline V gene sequence: CDR1 ENHRY, CDR2 SYGVKD. There are 15 residues in the CDR3. The V segment lost 0 bases and the J segment 3 bases; nucleotides outside the gene matches: 5. The CDR3 region has the DNA TGTGCCATCAGTGAGTCGGAGGAGCGGGGCTACGAGCAGTACTTC. Translating it yields CAISESEERGYEQYF.